These T cell receptor beta chains were read from a single sample in a study of blood T cell repertoires in COVID-19. The assay was immunoSEQ multiplex PCR, and TCRdb's table has in-frame clones only and misses some. The table includes roughly 120,000 clones, 80% to 90% detected once. Sequenced material: peripheral blood. These receptors came from a man aged 35 to 55 with acute or convalescent COVID-19. CDR3s include the opening cysteine and the closing phenylalanine or tryptophan. D genes are given only for firm matches. Some rows mark clone size as missing; the rest say once, few, many or name a class of expanded clone.

D gene: TRBD1; J gene: TRBJ2-3; V gene: TRBV5-5; clone size: .; CDR3 protein: CASSRQGTSSTDTQYF; CDR3 DNA: TGTGCCAGCAGTCGACAGGGCACCTCTAGCACAGATACGCAGTATTTT
D gene: TRBD1; J gene: TRBJ2-1; V gene: TRBV12-3/TRBV12-4; clone size: once; CDR3 protein: CASRNTGDNEQFF; CDR3 DNA: TGTGCCAGCAGAAACACAGGGGACAATGAGCAGTTCTTC
D gene: TRBD1; J gene: TRBJ2-2; V gene: TRBV7-3; clone size: .; CDR3 protein: CASTGQGASAGELFF; CDR3 DNA: TGTGCCAGCACCGGACAGGGGGCGTCAGCCGGGGAGCTGTTTTTT
D gene: .; J gene: TRBJ2-7; V gene: TRBV7-9; clone size: .; CDR3 protein: CASSPTKGLEQYF; CDR3 DNA: TGTGCCAGCAGCCCGACCAAGGGACTCGAGCAGTACTTC
D gene: TRBD2; J gene: TRBJ2-3; V gene: TRBV24-1; clone size: .; CDR3 protein: CATSNSGTTDTQYF; CDR3 DNA: TGTGCCACCAGTAATAGCGGGACCACAGATACGCAGTATTTT
D gene: .; J gene: TRBJ2-7; V gene: TRBV5-6; clone size: .; CDR3 protein: CASSFRQIPYEQYF; CDR3 DNA: TGTGCCAGCAGCTTCAGACAGATCCCCTACGAGCAGTACTTC
D gene: .; J gene: TRBJ2-1; V gene: TRBV18; clone size: .; CDR3 protein: CASSPLVEGAGNEQFF; CDR3 DNA: TGTGCCAGCTCACCCTTAGTGGAGGGGGCAGGGAATGAGCAGTTCTTC
D gene: TRBD1; J gene: TRBJ1-3; V gene: TRBV4-1; clone size: .; CDR3 protein: CASSQPDRGRLDTIYF; CDR3 DNA: TGCGCCAGCAGCCAACCGGACAGGGGGCGGTTAGACACCATATATTTT
D gene: .; J gene: TRBJ1-4; V gene: TRBV7-9; clone size: .; CDR3 protein: CASMRSSGEKLFF; CDR3 DNA: TGTGCCAGCATGAGGTCTTCGGGGGAAAAACTGTTTTTT
D gene: .; J gene: TRBJ2-7; V gene: TRBV29-1; clone size: .; CDR3 protein: CSVVTGYEQYF; CDR3 DNA: TGCAGCGTTGTGACAGGCTACGAGCAGTACTTC
D gene: .; J gene: TRBJ2-7; V gene: TRBV18; clone size: once; CDR3 protein: CASPLTGYEQYF; CDR3 DNA: TGTGCCAGCCCACTGACAGGCTACGAGCAGTACTTC
D gene: .; J gene: TRBJ1-2; V gene: TRBV7-9; clone size: few; CDR3 protein: CASSLGRSGDGYTF; CDR3 DNA: TGTGCCAGCAGCTTAGGGCGATCAGGGGATGGCTACACCTTC
D gene: .; J gene: TRBJ2-5; V gene: TRBV5-1; clone size: few; CDR3 protein: CASSLARSPETQYF; CDR3 DNA: TGCGCCAGCAGCTTGGCCAGGTCCCCTGAGACCCAGTACTTC
D gene: TRBD1; J gene: TRBJ1-2; V gene: TRBV5-8; clone size: few; CDR3 protein: CASSFTDRANYGYTF; CDR3 DNA: TGTGCCAGCAGCTTCACAGACAGGGCTAACTATGGCTACACCTTC
D gene: TRBD2; J gene: TRBJ2-1; V gene: TRBV12-5; clone size: .; CDR3 protein: CASGSGTSGGAFSNEQFF; CDR3 DNA: TGTGCTAGTGGTTCCGGGACTAGCGGGGGGGCGTTTTCCAATGAGCAGTTCTTC
D gene: .; J gene: TRBJ2-3; V gene: TRBV2; clone size: few; CDR3 protein: CASSGGVGTDTQYF; CDR3 DNA: TGTGCCAGCAGTGGGGGGGTCGGCACAGATACGCAGTATTTT
D gene: .; J gene: TRBJ1-1; V gene: TRBV3-1/TRBV3-2; clone size: few; CDR3 protein: CASSGRGRITEAFF; CDR3 DNA: TGTGCCAGCAGCGGCAGGGGTAGAATAACTGAAGCTTTCTTT
D gene: TRBD1; J gene: TRBJ1-1; V gene: TRBV5-1; clone size: .; CDR3 protein: CASRKTGGTEAFF; CDR3 DNA: TGCGCCAGCAGAAAGACAGGGGGCACTGAAGCTTTCTTT
D gene: .; J gene: TRBJ2-2; V gene: TRBV6-2/TRBV6-3; clone size: .; CDR3 protein: CASSHSSTGELFF; CDR3 DNA: TGTGCCAGCAGCCACTCGTCCACCGGGGAGCTGTTTTTT
D gene: TRBD1; J gene: TRBJ2-7; V gene: TRBV13; clone size: few; CDR3 protein: CASSPTYGTALYEQYF; CDR3 DNA: TGTGCCAGCAGCCCAACCTATGGGACAGCTCTCTACGAGCAGTACTTC
D gene: TRBD2; J gene: TRBJ2-3; V gene: TRBV27; clone size: .; CDR3 protein: CASSLGLATDTQYF; CDR3 DNA: TGTGCCAGCAGTTTAGGACTAGCCACAGATACGCAGTATTTT
D gene: TRBD1; J gene: TRBJ1-2; V gene: TRBV6-5; clone size: .; CDR3 protein: CASTTGLYGYTF; CDR3 DNA: TGTGCCAGCACGACAGGGCTCTATGGCTACACCTTC
D gene: .; J gene: TRBJ2-3; V gene: TRBV19; clone size: .; CDR3 protein: CASSTADTDTQYF; CDR3 DNA: TGTGCCAGTAGTACGGCGGACACAGATACGCAGTATTTT
D gene: TRBD2; J gene: TRBJ2-1; V gene: TRBV6-4; clone size: .; CDR3 protein: CASSAFTLRGETSYNEQFF; CDR3 DNA: TGTGCCAGCAGTGCATTCACTTTGCGGGGGGAGACCTCCTACAATGAGCAGTTCTTC
D gene: .; J gene: TRBJ2-2; V gene: TRBV19; clone size: .; CDR3 protein: CASSHLSTGELFF; CDR3 DNA: TGTGCCAGTAGTCACCTGAGCACCGGGGAGCTGTTTTTT
D gene: TRBD1; J gene: TRBJ2-5; V gene: TRBV19; clone size: .; CDR3 protein: CASSPVQGYQETQYF; CDR3 DNA: TGTGCCAGTAGTCCCGTACAGGGGTATCAAGAGACCCAGTACTTC
D gene: .; J gene: TRBJ1-1; V gene: TRBV6-5; clone size: .; CDR3 protein: CASRVQGNTEAFF; CDR3 DNA: TGTGCCAGCAGGGTTCAGGGGAACACTGAAGCTTTCTTT
D gene: .; J gene: TRBJ2-1; V gene: TRBV18; clone size: .; CDR3 protein: CASSPYLRSHEQFF; CDR3 DNA: TGTGCCAGCTCACCTTATCTCAGGTCTCATGAGCAGTTCTTC
D gene: .; J gene: TRBJ2-7; V gene: TRBV7-2; clone size: .; CDR3 protein: CASSLDASYEQYF; CDR3 DNA: TGTGCCAGCAGCTTAGACGCCAGCTACGAGCAGTACTTC
D gene: .; J gene: TRBJ1-1; V gene: TRBV7-9; clone size: .; CDR3 protein: CASSLGRQVETEAFF; CDR3 DNA: TGTGCCAGCAGCTTGGGTCGACAGGTGGAGACTGAAGCTTTCTTT
D gene: .; J gene: TRBJ2-7; V gene: TRBV7-2; clone size: .; CDR3 protein: CASSIDQRNYEQYF; CDR3 DNA: TGTGCCAGCAGCATAGATCAGCGGAACTACGAGCAGTACTTC